This T cell receptor beta chain was recovered during a study of T cell responses to AZD1222 COVID-19 vaccine listed by TCRdb under 2021. About the investigation overall: A total of 233 trial participants underwent TCR sequencing, of whom more than 200 had received two doses of AZD1222 and about 26 had received two doses of the MenACWY control vaccine. Trial participants were enrolled by age into 18-55, 56-69 and 70-plus year subgroups, with roughly 150, 30 and 60 TCR-sequenced participants respectively.

General findings and caveats noted by the study authors: The vaccine-associated CD4 TCRs covered the entire spike protein, and the dominant responses fell in regions 160-218 and 743-854. After two AZD1222 doses, spike-specific TCR breadth and depth were significantly higher than at day 0 and than in MenACWY recipients. Reportedly, close to half of the unique spike-specific TCRs recognized epitopes lying outside the regions that are mutated in the B.1.351 and B.1.1.7 variants. Because no day 14 peak-response samples were available, repertoires were characterized only after the peak T cell response. The 56-69-year group was small, and its depth increase did not reach significance, likely because of low power. Conclusions about previously exposed vaccinees are limited because only 6 or 7 AZD1222 recipients were SARS-CoV-2 seropositive at baseline. Participants were mostly white British, with more females than males. The authors suggested clonal diversity may have been underestimated.

Regarding this clone: Which antigen it targets is not known. Per-base quality was not reported, and no clone a single base away is much larger than it.

There are 14 amino acids in the CDR3, from cysteine to phenylalanine inclusive. CDR3 DNA is the only sequence kept; it has 42 bases, read in frame from the first base. The germline V gene encodes CDR1 KGHSH and CDR2 LQKENI. Deletion took 0 bases off V and 4 bases off J, with a span of 9 bases between the germline ends. The time point label for this specimen denotes: about 28 days (+/-7) after the second vaccine dose. AZD1222 recipients whose second dose came at about 4 weeks and those whose second dose came at about 12 weeks were combined into one group, since spike-specific TCR depth and breadth did not differ between the two schedules. Samples from vaccinated people were obtained from the UK trials COV001 and COV002, which included a single-blind randomized controlled phase 2/3 trial of AZD1222 (ChAdOx1 nCoV-19) in healthy adults. For TCRbeta chain sequencing, PBMC samples from trial participants were taken at day 0 and at day 28 after the second dose.

The CDR3 regions of human TCRbeta chains were subjected to immunosequencing. As for how the authors treated the data: Repertoire TCRs were checked for matches against a reference library of SARS-CoV-2-specific TCRs that had been generated using the MIRA antigen-specificity platform. Breadth meant the fraction of unique TCRs that were SARS-CoV-2-associated, whereas depth meant the fraction of total T cells that were SARS-CoV-2-associated. Using the MIRA data, each spike-specific TCR was mapped to the spike region that the TCR reacts to and placed in a CD4 or CD8 class. Log10-transformed breadth and depth values were compared by one-way ANOVA with Sidak's multiple comparisons tests. TCRdb re-hosts the immuneACCESS table, in-frame sequences only. Its copies lack some clones; in the studies checked, an unresolved V gene accounts for under half of them, and the cause for the rest is not known. From that table come the V and J calls and clone size; the DNA was used to work out D and trimming. Present in this sample are about 130,000 clones, about nine tenths of which were seen just once. Around 3.5% of the sample comes from the top ten.

Sequencing used peripheral blood, obtained 28 days after the second AZD1222 dose. The receptor was isolated from an adult who received the AZD1222 COVID-19 vaccine. This sequence uses TRBV18 and TRBJ1-2, with the D segment identity uncertain. The CDR3 amino acid sequence is: CASSPPPQAYGYTF. The DNA sequence is as follows: TGTGCCAGCTCACCACCGCCCCAAGCCTATGGCTACACCTTC.